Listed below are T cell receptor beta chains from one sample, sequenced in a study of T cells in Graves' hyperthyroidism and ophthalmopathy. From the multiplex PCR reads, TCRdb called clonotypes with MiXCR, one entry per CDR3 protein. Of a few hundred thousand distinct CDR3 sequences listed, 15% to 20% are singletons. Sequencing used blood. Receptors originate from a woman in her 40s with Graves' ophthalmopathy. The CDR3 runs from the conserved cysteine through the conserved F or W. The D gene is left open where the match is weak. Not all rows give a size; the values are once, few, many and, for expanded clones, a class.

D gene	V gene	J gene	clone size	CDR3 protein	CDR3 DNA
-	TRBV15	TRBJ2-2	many	CATSGTQGGTGELFF	TGTGCCACCAGCGGAACTCAGGGTGGTACCGGGGAGCTGTTTTTT
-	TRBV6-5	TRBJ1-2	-	CASSYSKGSNYGYTF	TGTGCCAGCAGTTACTCCAAGGGGTCTAACTATGGCTACACCTTC
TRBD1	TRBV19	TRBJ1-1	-	CASTPWGQGQTEAFF	TGTGCCAGTACCCCGTGGGGACAGGGGCAAACTGAAGCTTTCTTT
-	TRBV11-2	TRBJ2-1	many	CASSPRPTSSSYNEQFF	TGTGCCAGCAGCCCCAGACCGACTAGTAGCTCCTACAATGAGCAGTTCTTC
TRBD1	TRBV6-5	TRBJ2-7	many	CASGLTGKEQYF	TGTGCCAGCGGCCTGACAGGGAAAGAGCAGTACTTC
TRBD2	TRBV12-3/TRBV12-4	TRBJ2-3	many	CASSRYASGSTDTQYF	TGTGCCAGCAGCCGATATGCTAGCGGGAGCACAGATACGCAGTATTTT
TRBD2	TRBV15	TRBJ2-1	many	CATSPSSGSTYNEQFF	TGTGCCACCAGCCCTTCTAGCGGGAGCACCTACAATGAGCAGTTCTTC
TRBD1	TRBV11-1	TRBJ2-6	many	CASSLAGGTLSGANVLTF	TGTGCCAGCAGCTTGGCAGGGGGAACACTTTCTGGGGCCAACGTCCTGACTTTC
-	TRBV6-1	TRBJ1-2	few	CASSLSGHYGYSF	TGTGCCAGCAGTCTTTCCGGCCACTATGGCTACAGCTTC
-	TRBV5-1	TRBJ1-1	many	CASSTENRVNTEAFF	TGCGCCAGCAGCACGGAGAACCGGGTCAACACTGAAGCTTTCTTT
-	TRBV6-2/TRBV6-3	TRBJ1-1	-	CASRRQDEAFF	TGTGCCAGCAGGAGACAAGATGAAGCTTTCTTT
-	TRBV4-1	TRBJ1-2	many	CASSQMTGYGYTF	TGCGCCAGCAGCCAAATGACAGGCTATGGCTACACCTTC
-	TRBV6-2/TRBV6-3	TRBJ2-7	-	CASSYHRRGSNSYEQYF	TGTGCCAGCAGTTACCATCGGAGGGGGTCTAACTCCTACGAGCAGTACTTC
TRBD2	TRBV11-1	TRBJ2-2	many	CASSLDTSGSWSTGELFF	TGTGCCAGCAGCTTAGATACTAGCGGGAGTTGGAGCACCGGGGAGCTGTTTTTT
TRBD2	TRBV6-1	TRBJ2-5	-	CASSGLAGDETQYF	TGTGCCAGCAGTGGACTAGCGGGGGATGAGACCCAGTACTTC
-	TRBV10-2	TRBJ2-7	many	CASSANGPKYEQYF	TGCGCCAGCAGTGCAAACGGCCCCAAGTACGAGCAGTACTTC
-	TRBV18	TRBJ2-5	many	CASSLTLRQGFETQYF	TGTGCCAGCTCACTAACTCTGCGCCAGGGCTTCGAGACCCAGTACTTC
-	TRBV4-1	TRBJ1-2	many	CASSQDQGLNWGYTF	TGCGCCAGCAGCCAAGATCAGGGTCTAAATTGGGGCTACACCTTC
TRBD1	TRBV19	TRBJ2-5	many	CASSAGGRETQYF	TGTGCCAGTAGTGCAGGGGGCAGGGAGACCCAGTACTTC
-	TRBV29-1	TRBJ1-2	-	CSVETRALNYGYIF	TGCAGCGTTGAGACGAGAGCTCTTAACTATGGCTACATCTTC
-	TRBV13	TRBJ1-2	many	CASSSLGPYGYTF	TGTGCCAGCAGCTCCCTGGGCCCCTATGGCTACACCTTC
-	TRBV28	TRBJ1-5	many	CASSPSGVYSNQPQHF	TGTGCCAGCAGTCCTTCCGGAGTCTATAGCAATCAGCCCCAGCATTTT
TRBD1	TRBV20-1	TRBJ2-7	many	CSAMDYLDRTKKYEQYF	TGCAGTGCTATGGATTATCTGGACAGGACAAAAAAATACGAGCAGTACTTC
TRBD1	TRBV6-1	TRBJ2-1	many	CASRGGQGNAYEQFF	TGTGCCAGCAGAGGTGGACAGGGAAACGCGTACGAGCAGTTCTTC
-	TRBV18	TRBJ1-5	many	CASSPPGRGHQPQHF	TGTGCCAGCTCACCCCCCGGCCGGGGTCATCAGCCCCAGCATTTT
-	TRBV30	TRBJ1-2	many	CAWSVGGGPDGYTF	TGTGCCTGGAGTGTGGGGGGCGGGCCTGATGGCTACACCTTC
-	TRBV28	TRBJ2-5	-	CASSLGQTLGETQYF	TGTGCCAGCAGTTTGGGCCAAACCCTAGGGGAGACCCAGTACTTC
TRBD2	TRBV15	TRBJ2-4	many	CATSSVLAGLAKNIQYF	TGTGCCACCAGCAGCGTCCTAGCGGGACTAGCCAAAAACATTCAGTACTTC
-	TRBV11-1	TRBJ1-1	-	CASSTGPGLYTEAFF	TGTGCCAGCAGCACGGGACCGGGGCTATACACTGAAGCTTTCTTT
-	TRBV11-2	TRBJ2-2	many	CASSPLGTRNTGELFF	TGTGCCAGCAGCCCGCTGGGCACGCGGAACACCGGGGAGCTGTTTTTT
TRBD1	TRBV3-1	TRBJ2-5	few	CASSQDPRGRETQYF	TGTGCCAGCAGCCAAGATCCCAGGGGGCGAGAGACCCAGTACTTC
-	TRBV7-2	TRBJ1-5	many	CASSIGTASQPQHF	TGTGCCAGCAGTATAGGGACGGCGTCTCAGCCCCAGCATTTT
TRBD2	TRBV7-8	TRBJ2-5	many	CASSLRRLAGTPQYF	TGTGCCAGCAGCTTACGCCGACTAGCGGGAACCCCCCAGTACTTC
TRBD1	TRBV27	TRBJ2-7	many	CASSPLTGQGLNEQYF	TGTGCCAGCAGTCCGCTTACGGGACAGGGGCTCAACGAGCAGTACTTC
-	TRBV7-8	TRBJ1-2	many	CASSLSTDFYGYTF	TGTGCCAGCAGCTTATCAACAGACTTCTATGGCTACACCTTC
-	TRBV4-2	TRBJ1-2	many	CASSQGTSNYGYTF	TGTGCCAGCAGCCAGGGGACATCCAACTATGGCTACACCTTC